One sample yielded the 5 T cell receptor beta chains listed below, sequenced in a study of blood T cell repertoires in COVID-19. The repertoire was sequenced with immunoSEQ multiplex PCR; TCRdb's copy has only in-frame clones and lacks some. In the table there are 72,000 or so clones, roughly 81% of which are singletons. Sequencing input: peripheral blood. These receptors were obtained from a human donor in a cohort sampled during active COVID-19.

The chain recombines TRBV18 with TRBJ2-3; the D gene is possibly TRBD1 (6 bases). V was trimmed by 1 base and J by 3 bases, leaving 14 bases between them. The CDR3 is 16 amino acids. The germline V gene has CDR1 KGHSH and CDR2 LQKENI. In nucleotides, the CDR3 is TGTGCCAGCTCACCACAGGGGGTCTTCGGGACAGATACGCAGTATTTT. Translation: CASSPQGVFGTDTQYF. Full variable domain (rest looked up from reference TRBV18 and TRBJ2-3): NAGVMQNPRHLVRRRGQEARLRCSPMKGHSHVYWYRQLPEEGLKFMVYLQKENIIDESGMPKERFSAEFPKEGPSILRIQQVVRGDSAAYFCASSPQGVFGTDTQYFGPGTRLTVL.

The chain has TRBV11-2 and TRBJ1-1; D is ambiguous. The CDR3 has 13 residues. V was trimmed by 2 bases and J by 3 bases, leaving 7 bases between them. Germline V gene data show CDR1 as SGHAT and CDR2 as FQNNGV. CDR3: CASSLITDTEAFF. The CDR3 DNA reads as TGTGCCAGCAGCTTAATAACAGACACTGAAGCTTTCTTT. The full variable domain, its missing parts supplied by reference TRBV11-2 and TRBJ1-1, is EAGVAQSPRYKIIEKRQSVAFWCNPISGHATLYWYQQILGQGPKLLIQFQNNGVVDDSQLPKDRFSAERLKGVDSTLKIQPAKLEDSAVYLCASSLITDTEAFFGQGTRLTVV.

The chain uses TRBV27 and TRBJ2-1, with D unclear. CDR3 length equals 18 residues. The germline gives CDR1 MNHEY, CDR2 SMNVEV (reference sequence). Trimming removed 3 bases from V and 0 bases from J, with 18 bases in between. This chain's CDR3 is CASSFRAPTWSSYNEQFF. DNA of the CDR3: TGTGCCAGCAGTTTTCGCGCTCCCACTTGGAGCTCCTACAATGAGCAGTTCTTC.

V gene TRBV19 combines with J gene TRBJ1-5; the D gene is possibly TRBD1 (5 bases). CDR1 is LNHDA, CDR2 SQIVND, per germline (reference sequence). Trimming left V 3 bases short and J 7 bases short, with 10 bases between. There are 13 residues in the CDR3. In nucleotides, the CDR3 is TGTGCCAGTAGTATCGGGGGTAGGCAGCCCCAGCATTTT. This codes for CASSIGGRQPQHF.

The gene calls are TRBV6-5 and TRBJ2-1, with TRBD2 matching over 7 bases. V was clipped by 7 bases and J by 4 bases; unmatched bases: 10. The CDR3 sequence is 15 residues long. Looked up from germline, CDR1 is MNHEY and CDR2 is SVGAGI. CDR3 protein: CASISRLALYNEQFF. CDR3 DNA: TGTGCCAGCATTTCTCGACTAGCCCTTTACAATGAGCAGTTCTTC.